One TCR beta chain is described in this entry. This specimen comes from a study of early stage breast cancer tumors. Produced via immunoSEQ multiplex PCR; TCRdb's table is partial and in-frame only. The table lists about 7,900 clones, under 65% of them singletons. The CDR3 is made up of 15 amino acids. Trimming took 4 bases from V and 5 from J; bases not matched to a gene: 5. Looked up from germline, CDR1 is SGHRS and CDR2 is YFSETQ. The sequencing sample was made of breast tumor tissue. This clonotype was sampled from a person between 70 and 80 years old with breast cancer. V usage is TRBV5-1 and J usage is TRBJ2-1; 11 bases fit TRBD2. The CDR3 DNA is TGCGCCAGCAGCCACACTAGCGGGGGCCACAATGAGCAGTTCTTC. Translating it yields CASSHTSGGHNEQFF.